In this sample, the clone carrying this TCR beta chain turned up a few times. The antigen remains undetermined. This record comes from a study of blood T cells in healthy people across ages. Study conclusions and caveats: While age rose, TCR beta diversity per million T cells dropped in a roughly linear way. There were more naive CD4+ cells and higher diversity in long-lived donors than in aged donors.

Donors ranged from roughly 6 to 100 years old and were healthy Caucasians in Russia. Next came a second PCR, run for about 6 to 11 cycles, which used a sample-barcoded 5' primer along with a J-beta primer mix. A tag from a template-switch adaptor with 12 random nucleotides marked each cDNA molecule. TCRdb analysed the 5' RACE reads with MiXCR anew, one entry per CDR3 protein. The sample records about 720,000 distinct CDR3 sequences, approximately 22% being singletons. The sample comprised blood. The TCR was taken from a man in his 70s in good health.

Here the CDR3 DNA reads TGTGCCAGCAGTCACCGGGCCACCTCCTCCTACAATGAGCAGTTCTTC. It codes for CASSHRATSSYNEQFF. The V and J genes are TRBV12-3 or TRBV12-4 and TRBJ2-1, with D uncertain. This CDR3 is built from 16 residues. The V gene lost 5 bases and the J gene lost 0 bases, with 14 bases spanning the gap.